The T cell receptor beta chain described here comes from a study of blood T cells in healthy people across ages. Study-wide context: Roughly one uniquely barcoded beta molecule per two T cells was captured.

This clonotype was observed a few times. Germline assignment: CDR1 MNHEY and CDR2 SMNVEV (reference sequence). CDR3 length: 14 amino acids. V lost 6 bases to trimming and J lost 7 bases, with 19 bases between them. Extractions gave at least 5.5 micrograms of total RNA per sample. Next came a second PCR, run for about 6 to 11 cycles, which used a sample-barcoded 5' primer along with a J-beta primer mix. TCRdb used MiXCR to reprocess the 5' RACE reads, holding one entry per CDR3 protein. Of over 750,000 distinct CDR3 sequences in the sample, 25% were seen once. These data are also associated with another study on T cells of mothers and their children. From that report: Related mother-child pairs shared slightly more overlap than unrelated pairs, but the difference was non-significant.

J is TRBJ2-7 and V is TRBV27; the D is unclear. Sequenced input: blood. This sequence was found in a boy between 10 and 17 years old in good health. The CDR3 region has the DNA TGTGCCAGCAGCAATCCGGGCCTAAACCTGGAGCAGTACTTC. Amino acids: CASSNPGLNLEQYF.